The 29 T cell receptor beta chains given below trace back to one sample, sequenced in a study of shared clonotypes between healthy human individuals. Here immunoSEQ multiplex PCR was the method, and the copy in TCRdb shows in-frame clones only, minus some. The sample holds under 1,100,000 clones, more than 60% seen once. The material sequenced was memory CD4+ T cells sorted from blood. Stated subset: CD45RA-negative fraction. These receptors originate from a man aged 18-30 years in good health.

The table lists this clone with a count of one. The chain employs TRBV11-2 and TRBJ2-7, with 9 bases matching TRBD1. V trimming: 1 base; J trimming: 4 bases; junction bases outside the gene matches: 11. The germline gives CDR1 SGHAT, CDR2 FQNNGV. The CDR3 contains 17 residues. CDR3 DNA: TGTGCCAGCAGCTTAGGTTTCGGTGGACAGGGGTTATACGAGCAGTACTTC. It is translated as CASSLGFGGQGLYEQYF.

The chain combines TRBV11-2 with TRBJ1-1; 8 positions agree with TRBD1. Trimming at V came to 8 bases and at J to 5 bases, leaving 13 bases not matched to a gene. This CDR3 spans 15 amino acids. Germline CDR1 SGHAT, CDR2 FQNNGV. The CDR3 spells CASGRDPGQATEAFF. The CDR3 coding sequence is TGTGCCAGCGGGCGCGACCCGGGACAGGCGACTGAAGCTTTCTTT.

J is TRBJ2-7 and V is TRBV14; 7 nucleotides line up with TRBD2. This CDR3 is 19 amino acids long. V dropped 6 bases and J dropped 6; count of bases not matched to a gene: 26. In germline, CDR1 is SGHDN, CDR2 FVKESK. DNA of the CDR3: TGTGCCAGCAGGCCAAGAACAGCTGAGCGGGACGGGGAAGGGGTCGAGCAGTACTTC. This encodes CASRPRTAERDGEGVEQYF.

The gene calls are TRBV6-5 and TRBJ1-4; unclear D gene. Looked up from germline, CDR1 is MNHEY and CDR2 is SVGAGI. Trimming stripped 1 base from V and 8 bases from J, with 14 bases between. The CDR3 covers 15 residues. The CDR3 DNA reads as TGTGCCAGCAGTTACTATGGCACCGGGGTGGAAAAACTGTTTTTT. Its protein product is CASSYYGTGVEKLFF.

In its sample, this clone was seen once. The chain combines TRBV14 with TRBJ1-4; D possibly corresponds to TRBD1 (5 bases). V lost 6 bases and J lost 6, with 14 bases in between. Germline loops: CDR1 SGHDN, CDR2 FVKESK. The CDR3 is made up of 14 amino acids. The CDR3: CASSSQGRDEKLFF. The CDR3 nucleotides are TGTGCCAGCAGTTCCCAGGGAAGAGATGAAAAACTGTTTTTT. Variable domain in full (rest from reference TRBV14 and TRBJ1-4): EAGVTQFPSHSVIEKGQTVTLRCDPISGHDNLYWYRRVMGKEIKFLLHFVKESKQDESGMPNNRFLAERTGGTYSTLKVQPAELEDSGVYFCASSSQGRDEKLFFGSGTQLSVL.

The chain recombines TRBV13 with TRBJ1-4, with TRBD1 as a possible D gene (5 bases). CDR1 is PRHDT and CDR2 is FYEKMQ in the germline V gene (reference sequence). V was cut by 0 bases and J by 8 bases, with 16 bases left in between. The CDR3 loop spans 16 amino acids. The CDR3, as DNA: TGTGCCAGCAGCTTAGGCCTGGTTAGAGGGGACGAAAAACTGTTTTTT. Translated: CASSLGLVRGDEKLFF. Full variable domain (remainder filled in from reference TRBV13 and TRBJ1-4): AAGVIQSPRHLIKEKRETATLKCYPIPRHDTVYWYQQGPGQDPQFLISFYEKMQSDKGSIPDRFSAQQFSDYHSELNMSSLELGDSALYFCASSLGLVRGDEKLFFGSGTQLSVL.

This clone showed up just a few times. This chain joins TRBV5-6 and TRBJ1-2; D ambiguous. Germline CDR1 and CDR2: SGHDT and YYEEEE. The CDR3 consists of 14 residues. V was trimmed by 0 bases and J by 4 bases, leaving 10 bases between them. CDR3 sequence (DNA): TGTGCCAGCAGCTTGGCCCAACAGACCTATGGCTACACCTTC. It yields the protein CASSLAQQTYGYTF.

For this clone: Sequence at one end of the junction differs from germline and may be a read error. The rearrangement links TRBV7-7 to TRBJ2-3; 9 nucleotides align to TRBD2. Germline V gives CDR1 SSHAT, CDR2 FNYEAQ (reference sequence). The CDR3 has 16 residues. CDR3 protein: CASSLAAGGPSDTQYF. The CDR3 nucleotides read TGTGCTAGCAGCTTAGCGGCGGGAGGGCCCTCAGATACGCAGTATTTT.

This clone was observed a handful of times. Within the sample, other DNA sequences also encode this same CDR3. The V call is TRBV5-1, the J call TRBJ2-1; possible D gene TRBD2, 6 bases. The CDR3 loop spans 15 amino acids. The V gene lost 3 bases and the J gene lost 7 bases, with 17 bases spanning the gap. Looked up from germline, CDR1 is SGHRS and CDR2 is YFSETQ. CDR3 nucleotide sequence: TGCGCCAGCAGCTCGGGACCGGGGGATATTAATGAGCAGTTCTTC. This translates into CASSSGPGDINEQFF.

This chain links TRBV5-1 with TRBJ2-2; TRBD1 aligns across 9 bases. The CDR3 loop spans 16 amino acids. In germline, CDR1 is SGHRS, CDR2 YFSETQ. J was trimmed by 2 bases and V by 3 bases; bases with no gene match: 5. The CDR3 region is CASSWGDRENTGELFF. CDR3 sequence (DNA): TGCGCCAGCAGCTGGGGGGACAGGGAAAACACCGGGGAGCTGTTTTTT.

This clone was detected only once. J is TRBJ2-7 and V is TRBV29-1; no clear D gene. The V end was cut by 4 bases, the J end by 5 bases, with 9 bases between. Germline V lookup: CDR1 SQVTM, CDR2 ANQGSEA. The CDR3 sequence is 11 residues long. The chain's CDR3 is CSVGVLNEQYF. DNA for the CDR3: TGCAGCGTTGGAGTGCTGAACGAGCAGTACTTC.

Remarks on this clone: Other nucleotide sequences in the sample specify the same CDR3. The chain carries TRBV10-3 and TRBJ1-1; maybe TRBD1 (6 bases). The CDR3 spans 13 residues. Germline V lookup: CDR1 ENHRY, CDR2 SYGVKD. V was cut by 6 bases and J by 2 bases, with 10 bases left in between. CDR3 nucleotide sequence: TGTGCCATCAGGCCGGGACAAAACACTGAAGCTTTCTTT. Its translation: CAIRPGQNTEAFF.

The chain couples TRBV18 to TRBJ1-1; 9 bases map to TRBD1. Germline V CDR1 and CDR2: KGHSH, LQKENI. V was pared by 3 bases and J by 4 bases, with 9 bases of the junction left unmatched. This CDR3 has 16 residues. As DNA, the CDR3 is TGTGCCAGCTCACCGGTACAGGGGGCGCAGGTCACTGAAGCTTTCTTT. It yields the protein CASSPVQGAQVTEAFF.

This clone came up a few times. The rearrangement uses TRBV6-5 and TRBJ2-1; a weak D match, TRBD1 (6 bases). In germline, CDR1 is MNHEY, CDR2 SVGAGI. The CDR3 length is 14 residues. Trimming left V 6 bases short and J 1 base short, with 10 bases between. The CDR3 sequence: CASRPDRSYNEQFF. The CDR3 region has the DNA TGTGCCAGCAGGCCAGACAGGTCCTACAATGAGCAGTTCTTC.

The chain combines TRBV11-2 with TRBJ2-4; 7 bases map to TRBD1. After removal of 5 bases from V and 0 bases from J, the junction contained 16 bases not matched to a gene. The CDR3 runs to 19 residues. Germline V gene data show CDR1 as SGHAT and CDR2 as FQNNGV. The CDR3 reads CASSEETGQAKVAKNIQYF. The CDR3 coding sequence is TGTGCCAGCAGCGAAGAGACAGGGCAGGCGAAGGTAGCCAAAAACATTCAGTACTTC.

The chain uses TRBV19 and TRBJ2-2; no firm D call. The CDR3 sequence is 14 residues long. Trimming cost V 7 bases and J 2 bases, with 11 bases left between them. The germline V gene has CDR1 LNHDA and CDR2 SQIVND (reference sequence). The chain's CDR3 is CASTLPGNTGELFF. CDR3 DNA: TGTGCCAGTACGCTGCCGGGTAACACCGGGGAGCTGTTTTTT.

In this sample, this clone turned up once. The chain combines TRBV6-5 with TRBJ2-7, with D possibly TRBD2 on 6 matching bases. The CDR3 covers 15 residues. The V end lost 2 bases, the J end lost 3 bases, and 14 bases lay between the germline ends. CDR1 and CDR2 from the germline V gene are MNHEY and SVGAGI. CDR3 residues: CASSYRAGRNYEQYF. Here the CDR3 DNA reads TGTGCCAGCAGTTACCGGGCAGGGAGGAACTACGAGCAGTACTTC.

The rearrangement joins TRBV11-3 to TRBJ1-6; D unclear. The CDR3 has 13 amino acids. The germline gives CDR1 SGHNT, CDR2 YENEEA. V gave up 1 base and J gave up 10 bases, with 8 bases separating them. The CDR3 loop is CASSLVGESPLHF. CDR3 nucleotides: TGTGCCAGCAGCTTAGTCGGAGAGTCACCCCTCCACTTT.

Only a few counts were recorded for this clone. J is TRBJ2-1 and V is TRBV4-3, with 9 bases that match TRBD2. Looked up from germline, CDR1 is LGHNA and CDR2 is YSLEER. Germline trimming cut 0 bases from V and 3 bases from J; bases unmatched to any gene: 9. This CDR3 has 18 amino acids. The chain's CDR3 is CASSQDPAPSGNYNEQFF. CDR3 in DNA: TGCGCCAGCAGCCAAGACCCTGCCCCTAGCGGGAACTACAATGAGCAGTTCTTC.

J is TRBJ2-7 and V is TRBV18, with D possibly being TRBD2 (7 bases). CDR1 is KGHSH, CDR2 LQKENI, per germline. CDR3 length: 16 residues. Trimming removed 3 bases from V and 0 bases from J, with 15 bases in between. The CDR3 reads CASSPRGGRGSYEQYF. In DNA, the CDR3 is TGTGCCAGCTCACCTAGGGGGGGACGAGGCTCCTACGAGCAGTACTTC.

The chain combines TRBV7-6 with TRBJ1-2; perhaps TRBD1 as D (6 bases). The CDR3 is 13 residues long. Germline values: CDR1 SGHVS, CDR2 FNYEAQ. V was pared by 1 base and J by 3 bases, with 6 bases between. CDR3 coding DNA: TGTGCCAGCAGCTTAGACAGGGACTATGGCTACACCTTC. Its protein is CASSLDRDYGYTF.

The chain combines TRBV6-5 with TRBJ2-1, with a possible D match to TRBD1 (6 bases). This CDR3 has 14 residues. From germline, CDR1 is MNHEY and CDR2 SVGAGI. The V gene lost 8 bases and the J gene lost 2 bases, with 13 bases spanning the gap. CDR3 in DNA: TGTGCCAGCTTTAAGGACAGTGCCTACAATGAGCAGTTCTTC. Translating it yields CASFKDSAYNEQFF.

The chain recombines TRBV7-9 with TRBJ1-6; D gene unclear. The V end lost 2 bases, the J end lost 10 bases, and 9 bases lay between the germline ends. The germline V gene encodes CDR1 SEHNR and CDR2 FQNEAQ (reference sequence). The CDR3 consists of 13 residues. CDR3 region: CASSLNGPSPLHF. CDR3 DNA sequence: TGTGCCAGCAGCTTAAACGGCCCGTCACCCCTCCACTTT.

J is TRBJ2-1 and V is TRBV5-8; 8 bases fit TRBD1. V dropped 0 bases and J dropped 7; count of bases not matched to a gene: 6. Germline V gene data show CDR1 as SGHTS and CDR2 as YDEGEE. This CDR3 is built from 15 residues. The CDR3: CASSLGQGKRNEQFF. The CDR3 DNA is TGTGCCAGCAGCTTGGGACAGGGGAAGAGGAATGAGCAGTTCTTC.

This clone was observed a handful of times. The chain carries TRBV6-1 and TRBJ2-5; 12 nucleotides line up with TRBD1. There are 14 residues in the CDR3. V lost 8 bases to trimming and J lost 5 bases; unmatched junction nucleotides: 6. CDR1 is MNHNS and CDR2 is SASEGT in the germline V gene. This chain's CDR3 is CASGDRGLRETQYF. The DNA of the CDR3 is TGTGCCAGCGGGGACAGGGGGCTTAGGGAGACCCAGTACTTC.

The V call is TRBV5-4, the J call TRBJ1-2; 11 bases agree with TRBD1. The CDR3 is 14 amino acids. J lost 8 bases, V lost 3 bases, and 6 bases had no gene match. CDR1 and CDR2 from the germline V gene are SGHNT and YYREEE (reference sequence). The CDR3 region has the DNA TGTGCCAGCAGCTGGACAGGGGGCGCGAAAGGCTACACCTTC. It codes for CASSWTGGAKGYTF.

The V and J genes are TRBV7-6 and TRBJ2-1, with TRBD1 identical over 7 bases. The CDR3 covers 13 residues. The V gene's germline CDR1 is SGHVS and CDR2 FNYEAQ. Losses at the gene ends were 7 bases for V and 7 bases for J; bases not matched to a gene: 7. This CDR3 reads CASTTGVGNEQFF. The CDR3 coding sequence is TGTGCCAGCACCACAGGGGTGGGGAATGAGCAGTTCTTC.

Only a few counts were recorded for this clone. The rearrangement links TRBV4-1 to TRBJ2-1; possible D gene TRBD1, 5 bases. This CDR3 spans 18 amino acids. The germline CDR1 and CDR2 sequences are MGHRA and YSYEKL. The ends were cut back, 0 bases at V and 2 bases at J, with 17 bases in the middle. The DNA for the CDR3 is TGCGCCAGCAGCCAAGATAGACTGGACAAGAAGGCCTACAATGAGCAGTTCTTC. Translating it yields CASSQDRLDKKAYNEQFF.

The CDR3 region has the DNA TGTGCCAGCAGTGATTGGTTATCCGGGGAGCTGTTTTTT. Translating gives CASSDWLSGELFF. The chain combines TRBV6-1 with TRBJ2-2; D call uncertain. CDR3 length: 13 residues. Trimming removed 3 bases at V and 6 bases at J, with 8 bases between. CDR1 and CDR2 (germline): MNHNS, SASEGT.